This entry describes one T cell receptor beta chain. Its cognate antigen is unknown. Both 60 Vbeta primers and 13 Jbeta primers went into the PCR. The repertoire was sequenced with immunoSEQ multiplex PCR; TCRdb's copy has only in-frame clones and lacks some. The sample carries about 62,000 clones, less than 85% recorded once. CDR3 length: 14 amino acids. The germline gives CDR1 LNHDA, CDR2 SQIVND (reference sequence). Losses at the gene ends were 1 base for V and 5 bases for J; bases not matched to a gene: 4. This specimen belongs to a study of cytomegalovirus exposure and HLA in healthy donors. General observations from the study: In a later analysis, a genetic analysis reported fewer productive-TCR N-insertions in an Asian-associated ancestry cluster than the cohort average.

Sequences were obtained from PBMCs. The TCR sequence derives from a woman aged 25 to 39 in good health and CMV-seronegative. The chain carries TRBV19 and TRBJ2-5; 7 positions agree with TRBD2. CDR3 residues: CASSIGEGLETQYF. In DNA form, the CDR3 reads TGTGCCAGTAGTATAGGGGAGGGGTTGGAGACCCAGTACTTC. The variable domain in full, completed from reference TRBV19 and TRBJ2-5, reads DGGITQSPKYLFRKEGQNVTLSCEQNLNHDAMYWYRQDPGQGLRLIYYSQIVNDFQKGDIAEGYSVSREKKESFPLTVTSAQKNPTAFYLCASSIGEGLETQYFGPGTRLLVL.